A single T cell receptor beta chain is shown here with its context. Produced via immunoSEQ multiplex PCR; TCRdb's table is partial and in-frame only. The data contain 40,000 to 50,000 clones, about 80% of them singletons. Treatment specified: preoperative locoregional IRX-2 cytokine immunotherapy. This sample is drawn from a study of preoperative IRX-2 immunotherapy in early breast cancer. The CDR3 covers 17 residues. Germline loops: CDR1 GTSNPN, CDR2 SVGIG (reference sequence). The V gene lost 0 bases and the J gene lost 4 bases, with 21 bases spanning the gap. The clonotype was recovered from a human donor with breast cancer. This specimen was tumor tissue, taken after IRX-2 immunotherapy. The chain is built from TRBV30 and TRBJ1-2; a weak D match, TRBD1 (6 bases). For the CDR3, the DNA is TGTGCCTGGAGTGTACCCTCGGATGGTATCAGGGGCTATGGCTACACCTTC. Protein sequence: CAWSVPSDGIRGYGYTF. The whole variable domain, remainder taken from reference TRBV30 and TRBJ1-2, is SQTIHQWPATLVQPVGSPLSLECTVEGTSNPNLYWYRQAAGRGLQLLFYSVGIGQISSEVPQNLSASRPQDRQFILSSKKLLLSDSGFYLCAWSVPSDGIRGYGYTFGSGTRLTVV.